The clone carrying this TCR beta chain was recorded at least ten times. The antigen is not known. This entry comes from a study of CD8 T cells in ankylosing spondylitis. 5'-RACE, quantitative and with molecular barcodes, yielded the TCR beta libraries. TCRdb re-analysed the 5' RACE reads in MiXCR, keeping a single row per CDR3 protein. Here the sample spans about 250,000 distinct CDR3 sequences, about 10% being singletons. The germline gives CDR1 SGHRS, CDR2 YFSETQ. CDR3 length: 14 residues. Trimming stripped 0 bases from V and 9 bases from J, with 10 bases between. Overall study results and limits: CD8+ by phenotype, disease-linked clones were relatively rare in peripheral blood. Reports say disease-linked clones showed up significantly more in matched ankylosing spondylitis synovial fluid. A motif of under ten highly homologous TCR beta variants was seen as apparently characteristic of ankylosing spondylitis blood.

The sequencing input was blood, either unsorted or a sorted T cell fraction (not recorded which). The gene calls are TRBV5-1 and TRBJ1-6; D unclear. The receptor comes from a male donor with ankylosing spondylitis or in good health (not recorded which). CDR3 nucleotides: TGCGCCAGCAGCTTGGAAGATATCGTTTCACCCCTCCACTTT. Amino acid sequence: CASSLEDIVSPLHF.